These 21 T cell receptor beta chains came from one sample sequenced in a study of PD-1 blockade in classical Hodgkin lymphoma. Time point noted: cycle 4 day 1 (C4D1), after 6 weeks of nivolumab. No patient escaped relapse after autologous stem cell transplantation, and brentuximab vedotin exposure varied. Isolated CD8+ T cells were derived from thawed PBMCs through magnetic negative selection. Clones were sequenced by immunoSEQ multiplex PCR, and TCRdb holds only the in-frame ones, with some missing. The table has approximately 7,300 clones, about 77% seen once. The sample here was CD8+ T cells from blood, taken before the fourth cycle of nivolumab. These receptors were obtained from a human donor with classical Hodgkin lymphoma.

The chain uses TRBV6-5 and TRBJ2-7; possible D gene TRBD1, 6 bases. V shed 0 bases and J shed 2 bases, with 11 bases lying between them. The CDR3 has 15 residues. Germline CDR1 is MNHEY and CDR2 is SVGAGI. The DNA of the CDR3 is TGTGCCAGCAGTTACTCTGGGACAACGGCCTACGAGCAGTACTTC. This codes for CASSYSGTTAYEQYF.

The J gene is TRBJ2-5, the V gene TRBV5-5, with TRBD2 matching over 8 bases. Germline assignment: CDR1 SGHKS and CDR2 YYEKEE (reference sequence). The CDR3 spans 15 residues. The V and J ends lost 3 bases and 9 bases, in that order; junction bases with no gene match: 13. Here the CDR3 DNA reads TGTGCCAGCAGCTGGCCGGGACTAGAGGGTCAGGCCCAGTACTTC. It codes for CASSWPGLEGQAQYF.

V usage is TRBV6-5 and J usage is TRBJ2-1, with 9 bases aligning to TRBD2. The CDR3 totals 16 residues. After removal of 3 bases from V and 5 bases from J, the junction contained 8 bases not matched to a gene. Germline CDR1 MNHEY, CDR2 SVGAGI. The CDR3 loop is CASSYYSGSLHNEQFF. The CDR3 region has the DNA TGTGCCAGCAGTTATTATAGCGGGAGCCTTCACAATGAGCAGTTCTTC.

This chain connects TRBV4-1 to TRBJ1-4; a possible D gene is TRBD1 (6 bases). The V end lost 0 bases, the J end lost 5 bases, and 10 bases lay between the germline ends. Per germline, CDR1 MGHRA and CDR2 YSYEKL. The CDR3 spans 15 residues. CDR3 DNA sequence: TGCGCCAGCAGCCAAGATGGGAGGGGGAATGAAAAACTGTTTTTT. Translation: CASSQDGRGNEKLFF.

The genes are TRBV9 and TRBJ2-3; D could derive from TRBD1 or TRBD2 (6 bases each). Germline V gene lookup returns CDR1 SGDLS and CDR2 YYNGEE. Trimming stripped 1 base from V and 1 base from J, with 10 bases between. The CDR3 contains 15 residues. CDR3 nucleotide sequence: TGTGCCAGCAGCGTATATGGGGGGCGCACAGATACGCAGTATTTT. Residues: CASSVYGGRTDTQYF.

The rearrangement uses TRBV11-2 and TRBJ2-7; 7 bases are shared with TRBD1. Germline CDR1 and CDR2: SGHAT and FQNNGV. CDR3 size: 13 residues. The junction had 4 bases not matched to a gene; V was cut back by 5 bases and J by 3 bases. CDR3 bases: TGTGCCAGCAGCCCGGGACAGCTCTACGAGCAGTACTTC. Protein product: CASSPGQLYEQYF.

The genes are TRBV19 and TRBJ2-2; 9 nucleotides line up with TRBD1. The CDR3 is 12 residues long. The germline V gene encodes CDR1 LNHDA and CDR2 SQIVND (reference sequence). The CDR3 DNA reads TGTGCTTCCCGACAGGGGGCCGGGGAGCTGTTTTTT. Residues: CASRQGAGELFF.

This clone is large within its sample. The V gene is TRBV6-5, the J gene TRBJ1-2; D perhaps matches TRBD1 (6 bases). This CDR3 contains 16 residues. Germline CDR1 MNHEY, CDR2 SVGAGI. V was trimmed by 4 bases and J by 0 bases, leaving 15 bases between them. This chain's CDR3 is CASSLVRGGANYGYTF. The CDR3 DNA reads as TGTGCCAGCAGTTTAGTAAGGGGGGGAGCTAACTATGGCTACACCTTC.

In this sample, this clone turned up a few times. This chain uses TRBV30 with TRBJ1-5; 8 nucleotides match TRBD1. There are 13 residues in the CDR3. Germline CDR1 reads GTSNPN; CDR2 reads SVGIG (reference sequence). V shed 2 bases and J 7 bases; nucleotides not matched to a gene: 4. The CDR3 region has the DNA TGTGCCTGGAGTCCAGGGGGCCGCCAGCCCCAGCATTTT. Protein sequence: CAWSPGGRQPQHF.

The rearrangement uses TRBV23-1 and TRBJ2-7; D might be TRBD1 (6 bases). TRBV23-1 is known as an ORF, though its function is uncertain. The CDR3 has 16 amino acids. The V gene lost 0 bases and the J gene lost 2 bases, with 14 bases spanning the gap. The CDR3 nucleotides read TGCGCCAGCAGTCAATCGGCTGGGCAGGGGACCTACGAGCAGTACTTC. This translates into CASSQSAGQGTYEQYF.

This chain joins TRBV29-1 and TRBJ2-5, with a possible D match to TRBD2 (6 bases). Germline V CDR1 and CDR2: SQVTM, ANQGSEA. Trimming removed 0 bases at V and 5 bases at J, with 25 bases between. There are 18 residues in the CDR3. The CDR3 loop reads CSVEDLQIFGAGLETQYF. In nucleotides, the CDR3 is TGCAGCGTTGAAGATCTTCAAATCTTCGGGGCGGGACTCGAGACCCAGTACTTC.

The chain has TRBV4-2 and TRBJ2-1; D perhaps matches TRBD2 (6 bases). The CDR3 consists of 16 residues. Trimming pared 0 bases from V and 6 bases from J, leaving 15 bases between. The germline V gene has CDR1 LGHNA and CDR2 YNFKEQ. The CDR3 DNA follows: TGTGCCAGCAGCCAAGAGGAATTTAGCGGAGGCAATGAGCAGTTCTTC. This translates into CASSQEEFSGGNEQFF.

The chain is built from TRBV14 and TRBJ2-7; tentative D call: TRBD2 (6 bases). CDR1 and CDR2 from the germline V gene are SGHDN and FVKESK. Between the trimmed V and J ends, which lost 6 bases and 7 bases, there was a span of 25 bases. The CDR3 covers 16 residues. For the CDR3, the DNA is TGTGCCAGCAGTTTACTCCCGGGACTGTCGTCGCTGGAGCAGTACTTC. This sequence encodes CASSLLPGLSSLEQYF.

The chain carries TRBV6-6 and TRBJ2-1; the D gene is possibly TRBD1 (5 bases). Germline V lookup: CDR1 MNHNY, CDR2 SVGAGI (reference sequence). This CDR3 contains 14 residues. The V end was cut by 5 bases, the J end by 3 bases, with 11 bases between. CDR3 nucleotides: TGTGCCAGCAGTCCCTCCAGGGACTACAATGAGCAGTTCTTC. As protein: CASSPSRDYNEQFF.

The V and J genes are TRBV15 and TRBJ2-3; TRBD2 aligns across 10 bases. V shed 2 bases and J 5 bases; nucleotides not matched to a gene: 4. Germline V gives CDR1 LNHNV, CDR2 YYDKDF (reference sequence). CDR3 length equals 15 residues. The CDR3: CATSRLAGAGDTQYF. The CDR3 DNA reads as TGTGCCACCAGCAGACTAGCGGGGGCAGGAGATACGCAGTATTTT.

The rearrangement uses TRBV2 and TRBJ1-4; D remains ambiguous. This CDR3 spans 12 amino acids. V was pared by 6 bases and J by 7 bases, with 9 bases between. Germline CDR1 SNHLY, CDR2 FYNNEI. The CDR3 sequence: CASRGSREKLFF. In nucleotides, the CDR3 is TGTGCCAGCAGGGGCAGCCGTGAAAAACTGTTTTTT.

The rearrangement links TRBV7-9 to TRBJ2-5; TRBD2 agrees at 14 bases. Germline trimming cut 6 bases from V and 3 bases from J; bases unmatched to any gene: 15. The germline V gene has CDR1 SEHNR and CDR2 FQNEAQ (reference sequence). There are 19 residues in the CDR3. The CDR3 nucleotides are TGTGCCAGCAGTCCCGGGACTAGCGGGGGCTACCAGTACGAAGAGACCCAGTACTTC. Translation: CASSPGTSGGYQYEETQYF.

The chain is built from TRBV5-6 and TRBJ1-5; 8 nucleotides agree with TRBD1. Trimming took 0 bases from V and 7 from J; bases not matched to a gene: 6. Germline CDR1 SGHDT, CDR2 YYEEEE. The CDR3 sequence is 15 residues long. The CDR3 region is CASSLAGGAGQPQHF. The CDR3, as DNA: TGTGCCAGCAGCTTGGCAGGGGGCGCGGGGCAGCCCCAGCATTTT.

The chain joins TRBV7-2 to TRBJ2-1; D call uncertain. V lost 1 base and J 8 bases, leaving 12 bases between the germline ends. Germline V lookup: CDR1 SGHTA, CDR2 FQGNSA. The CDR3 runs 14 residues. CDR3 coding DNA: TGTGCCAGCAGCTTAGACTTCTATCGGCATGAGCAGTTCTTC. Translating gives CASSLDFYRHEQFF.

This chain links TRBV6-1 with TRBJ1-3; D is perhaps TRBD1 (5 bases). V gave up 1 base and J gave up 2 bases, with 15 bases separating them. Germline V gene lookup returns CDR1 MNHNS and CDR2 SASEGT. The CDR3 runs to 17 residues. The DNA of the CDR3 is TGTGCCAGCAGTGAAGGGGGGAGGGGCTGGCCTGGAAACACCATATATTTT. Translation gives CASSEGGRGWPGNTIYF.

This chain links TRBV7-2 with TRBJ2-7; 7 bases align to TRBD2. The CDR3 is made up of 15 amino acids. CDR1 is SGHTA, CDR2 FQGNSA, per germline. V trimming: 5 bases; J trimming: 5 bases; junction bases outside the gene matches: 12. The CDR3 here is CASSPPLAGENEQYF. The DNA of the CDR3 is TGTGCCAGCAGCCCTCCCCTGGCGGGAGAGAACGAGCAGTACTTC.